The source of this T cell receptor beta chain is a study of blood T cell repertoires in COVID-19. For the study at large: Nucleic acid was either cDNA or gDNA, and it came from T cells, B-cell-depleted T cells, or PBMCs.

Original handling: Estimation of nucleated cell counts was performed using reference gene primer amplification. Some clones are missing from TCRdb's copy, which holds only in-frame ones; the method was immunoSEQ multiplex PCR. The V and J calls and clone size were taken over from that table, and D and trimming were inferred from the DNA. The repertoire has 80,000 to 100,000 clones, 80% of them found once; the top ten carry 10%. CDR1 is MDHEN and CDR2 is SYDVKM in the germline V gene. The ends were cut back, 3 bases at V and 2 bases at J, with 17 bases in the middle. The CDR3 contains 16 residues. This sequence originates from a woman between 70 and 85 years old with acute or convalescent COVID-19. The source material was peripheral blood. The V gene is TRBV28, the J gene TRBJ2-7; the D gene is possibly TRBD1 (6 bases). CDR3: CASSFLGRGGTYEQYF. For the CDR3, the DNA is TGTGCCAGCAGTTTTCTGGGCAGGGGTGGGACCTACGAGCAGTACTTC.